A selection of T cell receptor beta chains follows, all from one sample in a study of CD8 T cells in ankylosing spondylitis. TCRdb analysed the 5' RACE reads with MiXCR anew, one entry per CDR3 protein. The sample carries a few hundred thousand distinct CDR3 sequences, roughly 8% recorded once. Sample: blood, either unsorted or a sorted T cell fraction (not recorded which). Every receptor here comes from a male donor with ankylosing spondylitis. Each CDR3 is given with its conserved first and last residue. A D gene is named only where the DNA matches it firmly. A row's size may be missing; if present it is once, few, many or a size class.

>TRBJ2-7|NA|NA|TRBV5-1
TGCGCCAGCAGCTTCACAGCGTATAGCTCCTACGAGCAGTACTTC
CASSFTAYSSYEQYF
>TRBJ2-7|NA|few|TRBV7-9
TGTGCCAGCGGGCCAAGACTACAATGGTACGAGCAGTACTTC
CASGPRLQWYEQYF
>TRBJ2-2|NA|few|TRBV11-2
TGTGCCAGCACCCTCGGGCTTAACACCGGGGAGCTGTTTTTT
CASTLGLNTGELFF
>TRBJ2-7|NA|many|TRBV5-6
TGTGCCAGCAGCCCAGGGATAAAATACGAGCAGTACTTC
CASSPGIKYEQYF
>TRBJ1-2|NA|many|TRBV12-3/TRBV12-4
TGTGCCAGCAGGAGGGATGGCTATGGCTACACCTTC
CASRRDGYGYTF
>TRBJ2-7|NA|few|TRBV15
TGTGCCACCAGCGGAAGGCCACGACCCTACGAGCAGTACTTC
CATSGRPRPYEQYF
>TRBJ2-5|TRBD2|many|TRBV27
TGTGCCAGCAGTTCCCCTAGCGGACGTCAAGAGACCCAGTACTTC
CASSSPSGRQETQYF
>TRBJ2-1|NA|NA|TRBV4-3
TGCGCCAGCAGCCAAGAATGGGGGGTTAACAATGAGCAGTTCTTC
CASSQEWGVNNEQFF
>TRBJ2-1|TRBD2|many|TRBV14
TGTGCCAGCAGCCAGGGGATAGCGGGAGGAAACAATGAGCAGTTCTTC
CASSQGIAGGNNEQFF
>TRBJ2-7|TRBD2|NA|TRBV29-1
TGCAGCGTTGGCGGGAGTCCCTACGAGCAGTACTTC
CSVGGSPYEQYF
>TRBJ2-1|NA|NA|TRBV28
TGTGCCAGCCTCGGGCCCTTCGATGAGCCCTTCTTC
CASLGPFDEPFF
>TRBJ1-6|NA|NA|TRBV15
TGTGCCACCAGCAGAGAAAGGGCCGCAAATTCACCCCTCCACTTT
CATSRERAANSPLHF
>TRBJ2-1|TRBD2|few|TRBV14
TGTGCCAGCAGCCCCCGGGAGGGCCCTTACAATGAGCAGTTCTTC
CASSPREGPYNEQFF
>TRBJ1-6|TRBD1|NA|TRBV5-4
TGTGCCAGCAGCCTTGGACAGGGTGAACATTCACCCCTCCACTTT
CASSLGQGEHSPLHF
>TRBJ1-2|NA|NA|TRBV9
TGTGCCAGCAGCGTATCAGAGCGCTATGGCTACACCTTC
CASSVSERYGYTF
>TRBJ2-1|TRBD1|many|TRBV24-1
TGTGCCACCACGCCGAGGACAGGGGGGTATGAGCAGTTCTTC
CATTPRTGGYEQFF
>TRBJ2-2|TRBD1|NA|TRBV30
TGTGCCTGGAGTCCAGGGGGCAGCACCGGGGAGCTGTTTTTT
CAWSPGGSTGELFF
>TRBJ2-7|NA|few|TRBV5-1
TGCGCCAGCAGCTCGGGGGAGTTCCTCTACGAGCAGTACTTC
CASSSGEFLYEQYF
>TRBJ1-1|NA|NA|TRBV5-1
TGCGCCAGCAGCTTGGACCCCCCGGGCACTGAAGCTTTCTTT
CASSLDPPGTEAFF
>TRBJ2-7|TRBD1|few|TRBV28
TGTGCCATCCTGGACAGGGGTTCCCACGAGCAGTACTTC
CAILDRGSHEQYF
>TRBJ2-7|TRBD1|NA|TRBV25-1
TGTGCCAGCAGTGCACAGGGGGTTTACGAGCAGTACTTC
CASSAQGVYEQYF
>TRBJ1-5|NA|many|TRBV2
TGTGCCAGCAGTGAAGCGGCCGTCGGTAGCAATCAGCCCCAGCATTTT
CASSEAAVGSNQPQHF
>TRBJ2-7|TRBD1|few|TRBV7-2
TGTGCCAGCAGCTTTTACAGGGGCGCCTACGAGCAGTACTTC
CASSFYRGAYEQYF
>TRBJ1-6|NA|many|TRBV7-9
TGTGCCAGCAGCTTACCCGCTTACCATTCACCCCTCCACTTT
CASSLPAYHSPLHF
>TRBJ1-6|TRBD1|few|TRBV20-1
TGCAGTGCTACCGCTGGACAGGTTGGGTCACCCCTCCACTTT
CSATAGQVGSPLHF
>TRBJ1-2|NA|NA|TRBV21-1
TGTGCCAGCAGCAACCTGGCGACAGGGGGGAAATTTAACTATGGCTACACCTTC
CASSNLATGGKFNYGYTF
>TRBJ1-3|NA|NA|TRBV12-3/TRBV12-4
TGTGCCAGCAGCGAGAGGACAGTCGGAAACACCATATATTTT
CASSERTVGNTIYF
>TRBJ2-2|NA|few|TRBV6-5
TGTGCCAGCAGTTACGTTTCAGGAAACACCGGGGAGCTGTTTTTT
CASSYVSGNTGELFF
>TRBJ1-5|NA|few|TRBV7-2
TGTGCCAGCAGCTTGGAGGGGGTACGAGGGCAGCCCCAGCATTTT
CASSLEGVRGQPQHF
>TRBJ1-5|TRBD1|few|TRBV20-1
TGCAGTGCTAGAGCAGGGACAGGTAGAAGCAATCAGCCCCAGCATTTT
CSARAGTGRSNQPQHF
>TRBJ2-4|NA|few|TRBV5-1
TGCGCCAGCAGCTCGGAGCAAAACATTCAGTACTTC
CASSSEQNIQYF
>TRBJ2-7|TRBD2|NA|TRBV6-2/TRBV6-3
TGTGCCAGCAGCGATGGCGGGAGTTTCATATACGAGCAGTACTTC
CASSDGGSFIYEQYF
>TRBJ2-3|TRBD2|NA|TRBV10-2
TGCGCCAGCAGTGTAAGCGGGAGGATGGATACGCAGTATTTT
CASSVSGRMDTQYF
>TRBJ2-1|NA|NA|TRBV12-3/TRBV12-4
TGTGCCAGCTTCGGGGCTACTAAGGATGAGCAGTTCTTC
CASFGATKDEQFF
>TRBJ2-1|NA|NA|TRBV28
TGTGCCAGCAGGGGGGCGGGAGACGCCAATGAGCAGTTCTTC
CASRGAGDANEQFF
>TRBJ1-1|NA|few|TRBV6-4
TGTGCCAGCAGTCCCCTGGGGCTGAACACTGAAGCTTTCTTT
CASSPLGLNTEAFF
>TRBJ2-1|NA|few|TRBV5-1
TGCGCCAGCAGCTTCGTCAGCGGTGAGCAGTTCTTC
CASSFVSGEQFF
>TRBJ1-1|NA|many|TRBV7-8
TGTGCCAGCAGCTTAGTCGGGACGAACACTGAAGCTTTCTTT
CASSLVGTNTEAFF
>TRBJ2-7|NA|NA|TRBV12-3/TRBV12-4
TGTGCCAGCAGTTTAGTTTCTGAGGGCCTAGGGGCCTACGAGCAGTACTTC
CASSLVSEGLGAYEQYF
>TRBJ2-7|NA|few|TRBV20-1
TGCAGTGCAGAAAGAAGGGACGAGCAGTACTTC
CSAERRDEQYF
>TRBJ2-1|NA|few|TRBV4-1
TGCGCCAGCAGCCAAGAAAGAGCCTACAATGAGCAGTTCTTC
CASSQERAYNEQFF
>TRBJ1-1|TRBD1|NA|TRBV20-1
TGCAGTGTGAAGGACAGGGCCCATCTGGAAGCTTTCTTT
CSVKDRAHLEAFF